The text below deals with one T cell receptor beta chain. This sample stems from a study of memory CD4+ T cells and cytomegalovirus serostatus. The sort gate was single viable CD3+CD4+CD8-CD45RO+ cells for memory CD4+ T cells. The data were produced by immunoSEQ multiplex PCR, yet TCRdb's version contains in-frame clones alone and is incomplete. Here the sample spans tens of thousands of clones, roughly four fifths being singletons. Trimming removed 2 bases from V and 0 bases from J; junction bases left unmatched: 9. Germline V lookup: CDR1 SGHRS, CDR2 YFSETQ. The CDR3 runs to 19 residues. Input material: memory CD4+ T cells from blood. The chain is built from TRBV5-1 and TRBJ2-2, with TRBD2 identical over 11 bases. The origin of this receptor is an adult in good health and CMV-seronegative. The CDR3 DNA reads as TGCGCCAGCAGCTTCTCCGGGACTAGCGGACTTACGAACACCGGGGAGCTGTTTTTT. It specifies CASSFSGTSGLTNTGELFF.